This T cell receptor beta chain was captured by sequencing in a study of blood T cell repertoires in COVID-19 (dated by TCRdb to about 2020). Context from the whole study: Samples from collaborators originated in the United States, Italy and Spain and spanned both the acute and convalescent phases of COVID-19. The prospective study material was composed of cDNA or gDNA derived from T cells, B-cell-depleted T cells, or PBMCs. Subjects who had been exposed to COVID-19, were actively infected with it, or had recovered from it provided the deeply sampled blood TCRbeta repertoires that made up the dataset. A freely available public database, intended as a resource for researchers studying the immune response to SARS-CoV-2, is where the repertoires were released. The samples were drawn from the first 160 participants of the ongoing ImmuneRACE study and from about 1,200 subjects provided by 6 global collaborators. The sample metadata nearly always contained a de-identified subject ID, COVID-19 status, age in years and sex. HLA class I and class II types, where available, came from metadata supplied by the sample provider rather than from assay-based typing.

Collaborating institutions collected whole blood in K2EDTA tubes following their own protocols. For TCRbeta analysis, collaborators shipped samples in one of three forms: frozen whole blood, isolated PBMCs, or DNA extracted from either of those sample types. This clone was found once. Its antigen is still unknown. Base quality data are lacking; no much larger clone is found one base away. What the study reported, not specific to this receptor: The quantity of clinical and demographic metadata differed by source and by participant and was supplied without curation.

TCRbeta CDR3 regions were amplified from genomic DNA using the immunoSEQ Assay, a bias-controlled multiplex PCR. Per the original workflow: Nucleated cell counts per sample were estimated from amplification of reference gene primers within the assay. To quantify the absolute abundance of each unique TCRbeta CDR3 rearrangement, sequence reads were collapsed and filtered. Productive Simpson clonality was computed per sample as the square root of Simpson's diversity index over productive rearrangements. TCRdb mirrors the immuneACCESS table, restricted to in-frame sequences. Some clones are absent from its copies; in checked studies, under half trace to an unresolved V gene, and the reason for the others is unknown. The DNA was the basis for D and trimming; V, J and clone size are from that table. This sample comprises 150,000 to 190,000 clones, about four fifths of them detected only once. 3.7% of the sample rests with the top ten.

V loses 6 bases, J loses 1 base, and the germline ends lie 13 bases apart. The CDR3 runs 14 residues from the cysteine to the phenylalanine. The read is trimmed to its CDR3 DNA, 42 bases read in frame from base 1. Looking up the germline V gene yields CDR1 SGHRS and CDR2 YFSETQ. The V and J segments used are TRBV5-1 and TRBJ1-1; TRBD1 could be the D gene, as 6 bases match. The sequence was collected from an elderly woman with acute or convalescent COVID-19. The material sequenced was peripheral blood. DNA sequence: TGCGCCAGCAAAACAGGGACAACGAACACTGAAGCTTTCTTT. Its translation is CASKTGTTNTEAFF.